This T cell receptor (beta chain) is drawn from a study of cytomegalovirus exposure and HLA in healthy donors. Looked up from germline, CDR1 is SGHTA and CDR2 is FQGNSA. The CDR3 length is 15 residues. The V end lost 6 bases, the J end lost 0 bases, and 12 bases lay between the germline ends. Study conclusions and caveats: According to a later analysis, most TCR beta chains associated with CMV appeared HLA-restricted. Per published reports, the classifier diagnosed cytomegalovirus status with high specificity and sensitivity. A prior analysis recorded that most TCR beta V segments were productive about 90% or about 30% of the time. As was reported, the HLA-A and HLA-B alleles of most subjects were accurately predicted from TCR beta sequences.

Concerning this clone itself: Its antigen is currently unknown.

The primer mix had 60 Vbeta and 13 Jbeta primers. Method: immunoSEQ multiplex PCR; TCRdb's copy keeps in-frame clones and lacks some. The sample shows some 150,000 clones, 75% to 85% of them seen only once. The source of this sequence is a man aged 50 to 60 in good health and CMV-seropositive. This rearrangement joins TRBV7-2 to TRBJ1-3, with TRBD1 as a possible D gene (6 bases). The sequenced material came from PBMCs. The DNA for the CDR3 is TGTGCCAGCAGTGAGGGGGGGAGCTCTGGAAACACCATATATTTT. Translated: CASSEGGSSGNTIYF. The full variable domain, its missing parts supplied by reference TRBV7-2 and TRBJ1-3, is GAGVSQSPSNKVTEKGKDVELRCDPISGHTALYWYRQSLGQGLEFLIYFQGNSAPDKSGLPSDRFSAERTGGSVSTLTIQRTQQEDSAVYLCASSEGGSSGNTIYFGEGSWLTVV.